This entry lists 9 T cell receptor beta chains sequenced from one sample in a study of blood T cell repertoires in COVID-19 (TCRdb year 2020). The library was made by the immunoSEQ multiplex PCR assay. TCRdb provides this immuneACCESS table in a form limited to in-frame rearrangements. Some clones are lacking; in checked studies, under half of them reflect an unresolved V gene, and why the rest are absent is not known. This sample gives roughly 300,000 clones in total; 89% of them show up just once. The top ten constitute about 6% of the sample. Sequenced material: peripheral blood. These receptors were taken from a man in his late teens or twenties who had recovered from COVID-19.

The chain employs TRBV27 and TRBJ2-1; unclear D gene. V dropped 6 bases and J dropped 13 bases, with 19 bases sitting between them. The germline CDR1 and CDR2 sequences are MNHEY and SMNVEV (reference sequence). The CDR3 contains 13 residues. Here the CDR3 DNA reads TGTGCCAGCAGCCTGACGGAGCAGAATGGTCAGTTCTTC. Protein product: CASSLTEQNGQFF.

The V call is TRBV19, the J call TRBJ2-1; 14 bases are a match to TRBD2. The CDR3 totals 15 residues. J gave up 10 bases and V 5 bases, and 7 bases lay outside the gene matches. The germline gives CDR1 LNHDA, CDR2 SQIVND (reference sequence). CDR3 amino acids: CASSFLGTSGSEQFF. CDR3 coding DNA: TGTGCCAGTAGTTTTCTCGGGACTAGCGGGAGCGAGCAGTTCTTC.

The J gene is TRBJ2-5, the V gene TRBV4-3, with 10 bases that match TRBD2. CDR1 and CDR2 (germline): LGHNA, YSLEER. The trim removed 4 bases at V and 5 bases at J, leaving 16 bases unmatched. The CDR3 is 18 amino acids. The CDR3 bases are TGCGCCAGCAGCCGAGCCTATGGGGGTAGCGGGGGGTCTGAGACCCAGTACTTC. Protein sequence: CASSRAYGGSGGSETQYF.

This chain joins TRBV12-3 or TRBV12-4 and TRBJ1-5; D is perhaps TRBD1 (5 bases). There are 13 residues in the CDR3. The V end lost 7 bases, the J end lost 3 bases, and 10 bases lay between the germline ends. The CDR3 loop is CASTPGPNQPQHF. The CDR3 bases are TGTGCCAGCACCCCAGGGCCCAATCAGCCCCAGCATTTT.

The J gene is TRBJ1-2, the V gene TRBV29-1, with D maybe TRBD1 (6 bases). V dropped 1 base and J dropped 2 bases, with 8 bases sitting between them. The CDR3 covers 13 residues. The germline gives CDR1 SQVTM, CDR2 ANQGSEA. CDR3 region: CSVEGTENYGYTF. The CDR3 bases are TGCAGCGTTGAAGGGACAGAGAACTATGGCTACACCTTC.

This clone appeared a few times. This chain connects TRBV5-1 to TRBJ2-7; D might be TRBD1 (5 bases). From germline, CDR1 is SGHRS and CDR2 YFSETQ. CDR3 length equals 16 residues. V lost 6 bases and J lost 1, with 20 bases in between. The CDR3 loop is CASMVSVGQASYEQYF. CDR3 DNA sequence: TGCGCCAGCATGGTATCCGTGGGGCAGGCATCCTACGAGCAGTACTTC.

The rearrangement links TRBV25-1 to TRBJ1-1; possible D gene TRBD1, 5 bases. Trimming shortened V by 1 base and J by 0 bases, and 9 bases separated the two germline ends. The CDR3 is 15 residues long. Germline lookup yields CDR1 MGHDK and CDR2 SYGVNS. CDR3 sequence reads: CASSESGGMNTEAFF. CDR3 sequence (DNA): TGTGCCAGCAGTGAATCGGGGGGGATGAACACTGAAGCTTTCTTT.

CDR3 sequence (DNA): TGTGCCAGCAGCTTGACGGGAGGAAGCCCTTATAGCAATCAGCCCCAGCATTTT. Amino acids: CASSLTGGSPYSNQPQHF. This chain connects TRBV5-5 to TRBJ1-5; D not certain. The CDR3 contains 18 residues. Trimming cost V 1 base and J 0 bases, with 17 bases left between them. CDR1 is SGHKS and CDR2 is YYEKEE in the germline V gene (reference sequence).

This chain uses TRBV2 with TRBJ2-3, with TRBD2 identical over 7 bases. The CDR3 consists of 14 residues. The trim removed 8 bases at V and 1 base at J, leaving 6 bases unmatched. CDR1 SNHLY and CDR2 FYNNEI come from the germline V gene. Written as DNA, the CDR3 is TGTGCCAGCGTCAGTGGGGGGGGCACAGATACGCAGTATTTT. Translation gives CASVSGGGTDTQYF. The whole variable domain, filled in from reference TRBV2 and TRBJ2-3, reads EPEVTQTPSHQVTQMGQEVILRCVPISNHLYFYWYRQILGQKVEFLVSFYNNEISEKSEIFDDQFSVERPDGSNFTLKIRSTKLEDSAMYFCASVSGGGTDTQYFGPGTRLTVL.